The 31 T cell receptor beta chains given below trace back to one sample, sequenced in a study of a mutant IDH1 vaccine in newly diagnosed glioma. Antigens of these TCRs are unknown. The sample's time point: week 47, end of study. Vaccinated patients received 300 ug of mutant IDH1 20-mer peptide per dose, with topical imiquimod. The protocol was immunoSEQ multiplex PCR, while the TCRdb copy is restricted to in-frame clones and leaves out a portion. The sample lists approximately 84,000 clones; approximately 80% were seen once. Specimen: PBMCs, collected from a glioma patient whose treatment included an IDH1 peptide vaccine. Receptor source: a man between 35 and 55 years old with glioma.

V and J are TRBV7-2 and TRBJ2-7; 9 nucleotides line up with TRBD2. Trimming at V came to 5 bases and at J to 3 bases, leaving 5 bases not matched to a gene. Germline V CDR1 and CDR2: SGHTA, FQGNSA. This CDR3 comprises 14 residues. For the CDR3, the DNA is TGTGCCAGCAGCAGGACTAGCGTTAACTACGAGCAGTACTTC. It specifies CASSRTSVNYEQYF.

This chain connects TRBV5-1 to TRBJ2-1; 7 bases match TRBD2. The CDR3 runs 14 residues. Germline V lookup: CDR1 SGHRS, CDR2 YFSETQ. The V gene end was trimmed by 3 bases and the J gene end by 6 bases; junction bases not matched to a gene: 6. DNA for the CDR3: TGCGCCAGCAGCTATCAGCGGGGTATCAATGAGCAGTTCTTC. Amino acid sequence: CASSYQRGINEQFF.

The CDR3 bases are TGTGCCAGCTCACTCCAGGGGGGGAGCAATCAGCCCCAGCATTTT. This gives the protein CASSLQGGSNQPQHF. The J gene is TRBJ1-5, the V gene TRBV18, with TRBD1 matching over 7 bases. The trim removed 4 bases at V and 1 base at J, leaving 4 bases unmatched. In germline, CDR1 is KGHSH, CDR2 LQKENI. The CDR3 contains 15 residues.

V is TRBV5-4 and J is TRBJ2-7, with 10 nucleotides matching TRBD1. Trimming took 3 bases from V and 5 from J; bases not matched to a gene: 5. Germline assignment: CDR1 SGHNT and CDR2 YYREEE (reference sequence). The CDR3 runs to 14 residues. This CDR3 is CASSSGQGRNEQYF. CDR3 nucleotides: TGTGCCAGCAGCTCGGGACAGGGGCGGAACGAGCAGTACTTC.

The V gene is TRBV6-5, the J gene TRBJ1-3; D gene unclear. The germline CDR1 and CDR2 sequences are MNHEY and SVGAGI. Trimming removed 4 bases at V and 1 base at J, with 11 bases between. The CDR3 extends over 15 amino acids. CDR3 protein: CASSFRPISGNTIYF. CDR3 nucleotides: TGTGCCAGCAGTTTCAGACCAATATCTGGAAACACCATATATTTT.

The rearrangement joins TRBV4-1 to TRBJ2-4; perhaps TRBD2 as D (6 bases). This CDR3 spans 18 amino acids. From germline, CDR1 is MGHRA and CDR2 YSYEKL. V was cut by 2 bases and J by 0 bases, with 17 bases left in between. DNA for the CDR3: TGCGCCAGCAGCCAACTACCCCCCATGCGGGGAGCCAAAAACATTCAGTACTTC. The encoded protein is CASSQLPPMRGAKNIQYF.

The V call is TRBV12-5, the J call TRBJ1-3; D unresolved. The CDR3 runs 13 residues. V was cut by 2 bases and J by 2 bases, with 4 bases left in between. CDR1 and CDR2 from the germline V gene are LGHNT and FRNRAP. This CDR3 is CASGLSAGNTIYF. In DNA form, the CDR3 reads TGTGCTAGTGGTTTGTCCGCTGGAAACACCATATATTTT.

The CDR3: CASSQNGQGAWDTQYF. As DNA, the CDR3 is TGCGCCAGCAGCCAAAATGGACAGGGGGCTTGGGATACGCAGTATTTT. The V call is TRBV4-3, the J call TRBJ2-3, with 11 bases fitting TRBD1. V dropped 2 bases and J dropped 6; count of bases not matched to a gene: 7. The germline V gene has CDR1 LGHNA and CDR2 YSLEER. There are 16 residues in the CDR3.

This chain connects TRBV5-6 to TRBJ2-7; weak D call: TRBD2 (6 bases). V was clipped by 3 bases and J by 3 bases, with 13 bases between them. CDR3 length: 14 residues. Per germline, CDR1 SGHDT and CDR2 YYEEEE. The CDR3 loop reads CASSWRGDHYEQYF. For the CDR3, the DNA is TGTGCCAGCAGCTGGCGCGGGGACCACTACGAGCAGTACTTC.

The chain employs TRBV6-5 and TRBJ2-2, with D perhaps TRBD2 (6 bases). V lost 2 bases and J 5 bases, leaving 6 bases between the germline ends. CDR1 is MNHEY and CDR2 is SVGAGI in the germline V gene. This CDR3 region has 13 residues. The CDR3 is CASSYGGTGELFF. The CDR3 nucleotides are TGTGCCAGCAGTTACGGGGGGACCGGGGAGCTGTTTTTT.

The chain couples TRBV13 to TRBJ1-2; D is unresolved. CDR3 size: 14 residues. Germline V CDR1 and CDR2: PRHDT, FYEKMQ (reference sequence). Trimming left V 5 bases short and J 0 bases short, with 10 bases between. DNA for the CDR3: TGTGCCAGCAGCCGCCGGACTTCTAACTATGGCTACACCTTC. Residues: CASSRRTSNYGYTF.

Only one count was recorded for this clone. The rearrangement uses TRBV6-5 and TRBJ1-6; 7 bases agree with TRBD1. Germline V CDR1 and CDR2: MNHEY, SVGAGI. The CDR3 is 15 amino acids. J lost 11 bases, V lost 6 bases, and 13 bases had no gene match. CDR3 sequence (DNA): TGTGCCAGCAGACCCGACAACAGGGGACGGACACCCCTCCACTTT. Protein: CASRPDNRGRTPLHF.

The genes are TRBV19 and TRBJ2-7, with TRBD1 matching over 7 bases. The V gene end was trimmed by 11 bases and the J gene end by 5 bases; junction bases not matched to a gene: 18. The CDR3 extends over 15 amino acids. Germline V gene data show CDR1 as LNHDA and CDR2 as SQIVND (reference sequence). The CDR3 reads CAVKVTGKGIHEQYF. CDR3 DNA: TGTGCCGTTAAGGTGACAGGGAAGGGGATTCACGAGCAGTACTTC.

The rearrangement joins TRBV7-2 to TRBJ2-5; TRBD1 matches at 12 bases. The CDR3 is 16 amino acids. V shed 5 bases and J 6 bases; nucleotides not matched to a gene: 10. The germline gives CDR1 SGHTA, CDR2 FQGNSA. CDR3 protein: CASSPGGTGGAKTQYF. In DNA, the CDR3 is TGTGCCAGCAGCCCGGGGGGGACAGGGGGCGCGAAGACCCAGTACTTC.

The CDR3 DNA is TGTGCCAGGGGTCCCAACGAGCAGTACTTC. Residues: CARGPNEQYF. The chain uses TRBV2 and TRBJ2-7; D uncertain. The V end was cut by 9 bases, the J end by 5 bases, with 8 bases between. The CDR3 runs to 10 residues. Germline V gives CDR1 SNHLY, CDR2 FYNNEI.

The CDR3 nucleotides read TGCGCCAGCAGTGTTACGAGCGGGGGGAGGGATACGCAGTATTTT. This codes for CASSVTSGGRDTQYF. The V call is TRBV10-2, the J call TRBJ2-3; 9 bases map to TRBD2. CDR1 is WSHSY and CDR2 is SAAADI in the germline V gene. This CDR3 comprises 15 residues. The junction had 8 bases not matched to a gene; V was cut back by 4 bases and J by 6 bases.

The V call is TRBV25-1, the J call TRBJ2-7; possible D gene TRBD2, 5 bases. This CDR3 has 15 amino acids. V lost 1 base, J lost 9 bases, and 19 bases lay in between. The germline CDR1 and CDR2 sequences are MGHDK and SYGVNS. The CDR3 loop reads CASSELEDTTSGQYF. As DNA, the CDR3 is TGTGCCAGCAGTGAATTGGAAGACACTACGAGCGGGCAGTACTTC.

This clone was recorded a few times. CDR3 sequence (DNA): TGTGCCAGCAGCAAAGGGGGGAGAACTGAAGCTTTCTTT. It codes for CASSKGGRTEAFF. The chain is built from TRBV7-6 and TRBJ1-1; D might be TRBD1 (6 bases). The CDR3 loop spans 13 amino acids. Germline-derived CDR1 and CDR2 are SGHVS and FNYEAQ. The ends were cut back, 5 bases at V and 5 bases at J, with 12 bases in the middle.

This rearrangement joins TRBV15 to TRBJ2-7; D ambiguous. There are 15 residues in the CDR3. Trimming removed 0 bases from V and 2 bases from J, with 11 bases in between. Germline CDR1 LNHNV, CDR2 YYDKDF (reference sequence). CDR3 DNA: TGTGCCACCAGCAGAGACCGGCTTCCGACCTACGAGCAGTACTTC. It translates to CATSRDRLPTYEQYF.

V gene TRBV9 combines with J gene TRBJ2-3; 16 bases are shared with TRBD2. After removal of 4 bases from V and 0 bases from J, the junction contained 8 bases not matched to a gene. Germline V CDR1 and CDR2: SGDLS, YYNGEE. The CDR3 is made up of 19 amino acids. The CDR3 DNA reads as TGTGCCAGCAGCCCTACCGGGACTAGCGGGAGGGGGAGCACAGATACGCAGTATTTT. Its translation: CASSPTGTSGRGSTDTQYF.

The CDR3 spells CASTASGWVVDTQYF. The CDR3 DNA follows: TGTGCCAGCACTGCTAGCGGTTGGGTAGTAGATACGCAGTATTTT. This chain joins TRBV28 and TRBJ2-3; TRBD2 matches 7 bases. J gave up 5 bases and V 7 bases, and 12 bases lay outside the gene matches. CDR3 length: 15 amino acids. In germline, CDR1 is MDHEN, CDR2 SYDVKM.

The rearrangement links TRBV7-2 to TRBJ2-1, with TRBD2 matching over 12 bases. This CDR3 spans 18 amino acids. Unmatched junction bases numbered 6, after V lost 0 bases and J lost 3 bases. Looked up from germline, CDR1 is SGHTA and CDR2 is FQGNSA. The CDR3 here is CASSLARTSGTSYNEQFF. CDR3 bases: TGTGCCAGCAGCTTAGCGCGGACTAGCGGGACTAGCTACAATGAGCAGTTCTTC.

The J gene is TRBJ2-7, the V gene TRBV19, with D possibly TRBD1 on 5 matching bases. Germline V gene lookup returns CDR1 LNHDA and CDR2 SQIVND (reference sequence). The CDR3 is 15 amino acids. V gave up 1 base and J gave up 3 bases, with 13 bases separating them. DNA for the CDR3: TGTGCCAGTAGTATAGGGGGCGCGGAGTTCTACGAGCAGTACTTC. It encodes CASSIGGAEFYEQYF.

This chain joins TRBV30 and TRBJ1-2, with D unresolved. The CDR3 is made up of 15 amino acids. Germline values: CDR1 GTSNPN, CDR2 SVGIG (reference sequence). V was cut by 0 bases and J by 2 bases, with 13 bases left in between. CDR3 protein: CAWSVRLGLNYGYTF. The CDR3 DNA sequence: TGTGCCTGGAGTGTACGGCTAGGGCTAAACTATGGCTACACCTTC.

The CDR3 region is CASSLLAGEAYEQYF. CDR3 DNA: TGTGCCAGCAGTTTGCTAGCGGGGGAAGCCTACGAGCAGTACTTC. The chain has TRBV28 and TRBJ2-7; 10 nucleotides align to TRBD2. Germline V gene lookup returns CDR1 MDHEN and CDR2 SYDVKM. There are 15 residues in the CDR3. V lost 3 bases to trimming and J lost 2 bases; unmatched junction nucleotides: 4.

The DNA of the CDR3 is TGTGCCAGCAGCCGAGCCAGCGGGAGGGCGGTGGATACGCAGTATTTT. It encodes CASSRASGRAVDTQYF. V and J are TRBV7-8 and TRBJ2-3; 10 bases fit TRBD2. CDR3 length: 16 amino acids. The V and J ends lost 5 bases and 6 bases, in that order; junction bases with no gene match: 11. The germline CDR1 and CDR2 sequences are SGHVS and FQNEAQ. The complete variable domain, with remaining parts taken from reference TRBV7-8 and TRBJ2-3, reads GAGVSQSPRYKVAKRGQDVALRCDPISGHVSLFWYQQALGQGPEFLTYFQNEAQLDKSGLPSDRFFAERPEGSVSTLKIQRTQQEDSAVYLCASSRASGRAVDTQYFGPGTRLTVL.

The J gene is TRBJ2-1, the V gene TRBV6-4, with TRBD2 identical over 8 bases. The CDR3 is 15 residues long. The junction had 1 base not matched to a gene; V was cut back by 3 bases and J by 0 bases. CDR1 is MRHNA and CDR2 is SNTAGT in the germline V gene. CDR3 bases: TGTGCCAGCAGTGAAGGGACTAGCTCCTACAATGAGCAGTTCTTC. Amino acid sequence: CASSEGTSSYNEQFF.

J is TRBJ2-7 and V is TRBV18; D ambiguous. CDR1 and CDR2 (germline): KGHSH, LQKENI. The CDR3 spans 12 residues. V gave up 3 bases and J gave up 5 bases, with 8 bases separating them. The CDR3 DNA reads as TGTGCCAGCTCACCTCTCCGGGACGAGCAGTACTTC. This translates into CASSPLRDEQYF. The entire variable domain, with the rest obtained from reference TRBV18 and TRBJ2-7, is as follows: NAGVMQNPRHLVRRRGQEARLRCSPMKGHSHVYWYRQLPEEGLKFMVYLQKENIIDESGMPKERFSAEFPKEGPSILRIQQVVRGDSAAYFCASSPLRDEQYFGPGTRLTVT.

Only a few counts were recorded for this clone. The chain has TRBV14 and TRBJ1-1; a possible D gene is TRBD1 (5 bases). V lost 0 bases and J 1 base, leaving 9 bases between the germline ends. CDR1 is SGHDN, CDR2 FVKESK, per germline. The CDR3 contains 15 residues. The CDR3 sequence is CASSQEGLQNTEAFF. The CDR3 region has the DNA TGTGCCAGCAGCCAAGAGGGACTCCAGAACACTGAAGCTTTCTTT.

The rearrangement links TRBV11-2 to TRBJ2-4; no firm D call. The CDR3 length is 14 residues. Trimming took off 2 bases at V and 5 bases at J, with 10 bases between the two ends. Germline V lookup: CDR1 SGHAT, CDR2 FQNNGV. The CDR3 sequence: CASSLLRKQNIQYF. CDR3 nucleotide sequence: TGTGCCAGCAGCTTACTACGGAAACAAAACATTCAGTACTTC.

This clone was observed once. The rearrangement joins TRBV4-3 to TRBJ2-4; possibly TRBD2 for D (5 bases). This CDR3 comprises 15 residues. The ends were cut back, 0 bases at V and 1 base at J, with 7 bases in the middle. Germline V gives CDR1 LGHNA, CDR2 YSLEER. The CDR3 loop is CASSQDPGAKNIQYF. CDR3 nucleotides: TGCGCCAGCAGCCAAGATCCGGGGGCCAAAAACATTCAGTACTTC.